The 8 T cell receptor beta chains presented below share a single source sample, sequenced in a study of early T cells in non-severe SARS-CoV-2 infection. TCRdb reprocessed the 5' RACE reads with MiXCR, giving one entry per CDR3 protein. The data contain 35,000 to 50,000 distinct CDR3 sequences, about 23% of them singletons. The material was whole blood, obtained at baseline. The receptors here all came from an adult who was a healthcare worker with PCR-confirmed SARS-CoV-2 infection or an uninfected control (not recorded which).

This clonotype was detected a few times. The chain uses TRBV11-2 and TRBJ2-3; D call uncertain. Germline-derived CDR1 and CDR2 are SGHAT and FQNNGV. The V and J ends lost 1 base and 6 bases respectively, with 5 bases between them. This CDR3 contains 12 residues. CDR3 sequence reads: CASSLVSDTQYF. CDR3 sequence (DNA): TGTGCCAGCAGCTTAGTGTCGGATACGCAGTATTTT.

This clonotype has at least ten counts. The chain has TRBV25-1 and TRBJ1-2; D ambiguous. The CDR3 loop spans 13 amino acids. CDR1 and CDR2 (germline): MGHDK, SYGVNS. V was cut by 2 bases and J by 4 bases, with 8 bases left in between. CDR3 nucleotides: TGTGCCAGCAGTGAACGTCTTGGCTATGGCTACACCTTC. Translated, it gives CASSERLGYGYTF.

The rearrangement uses TRBV12-3 or TRBV12-4 and TRBJ1-1; D possibly corresponds to TRBD1 (6 bases). This CDR3 spans 13 amino acids. The V gene lost 6 bases and the J gene lost 5 bases, with 13 bases spanning the gap. The CDR3 reads CASSENRVTEAFF. CDR3 DNA sequence: TGTGCCAGCAGCGAAAACAGGGTTACTGAAGCTTTCTTT.

This clonotype has just a few counts. V is TRBV7-8 and J is TRBJ1-3, with D unclear. Trimming stripped 3 bases from V and 0 bases from J, with 12 bases between. Per the germline V gene, CDR1 is SGHVS and CDR2 is FQNEAQ. The CDR3 is 16 residues long. In DNA, the CDR3 is TGTGCCAGCAGCTTGTTCGGCCAGGTCTCTGGAAACACCATATATTTT. Translated, it gives CASSLFGQVSGNTIYF. Variable domain in full (rest from reference TRBV7-8 and TRBJ1-3): GAGVSQSPRYKVAKRGQDVALRCDPISGHVSLFWYQQALGQGPEFLTYFQNEAQLDKSGLPSDRFFAERPEGSVSTLKIQRTQQEDSAVYLCASSLFGQVSGNTIYFGEGSWLTVV.

CDR3 nucleotide sequence: TGTGCCAGCAGCTCCCTGGGGGGTATCAAAAACATTCAGTACTTC. Its protein product is CASSSLGGIKNIQYF. The chain couples TRBV7-2 to TRBJ2-4; maybe TRBD2 (6 bases). In germline, CDR1 is SGHTA, CDR2 FQGNSA. With 4 bases removed from V and 3 bases from J, the gap between germline ends came to 13 bases. The CDR3 sequence is 15 residues long. The variable domain in full, with the rest retrieved from reference TRBV7-2 and TRBJ2-4, is GAGVSQSPSNKVTEKGKDVELRCDPISGHTALYWYRQSLGQGLEFLIYFQGNSAPDKSGLPSDRFSAERTGGSVSTLTIQRTQQEDSAVYLCASSSLGGIKNIQYFGAGTRLSVL.

The rearrangement joins TRBV7-2 to TRBJ2-7; TRBD1 agrees at 9 bases. This CDR3 has 14 residues. After removal of 4 bases from V and 5 bases from J, the junction contained 6 bases not matched to a gene. Germline V CDR1 and CDR2: SGHTA, FQGNSA. This chain's CDR3 is CASSSGTGWNEQYF. CDR3 nucleotides: TGTGCCAGCAGCTCCGGGACAGGGTGGAACGAGCAGTACTTC.

This clonotype has a single count. The rearrangement uses TRBV11-2 and TRBJ2-1; a possible D gene is TRBD1 (6 bases). Looked up from germline, CDR1 is SGHAT and CDR2 is FQNNGV. There are 16 residues in the CDR3. V gave up 3 bases and J gave up 1 base, with 13 bases separating them. The DNA of the CDR3 is TGTGCCAGCAGCTTGGCCCAGGGGACATCCTACAATGAGCAGTTCTTC. The encoded protein is CASSLAQGTSYNEQFF.

The chain joins TRBV6-1 to TRBJ1-6; D is ambiguous. Trimming shortened V by 7 bases and J by 0 bases, and 10 bases separated the two germline ends. Germline V gives CDR1 MNHNS, CDR2 SASEGT. The CDR3 has 15 amino acids. The CDR3: CASNRMSSYNSPLHF. The CDR3, as DNA: TGTGCCAGCAACCGAATGAGCTCCTATAATTCACCCCTCCACTTT.